Detailed here is one T cell receptor beta chain. This clone appeared a few times. Its specific antigen is unknown. Per-base qualities were not stored, and no clone one base away is much larger. These data originate in a study of blood T cell repertoires in COVID-19 (TCRdb year 2020). Looking at the study overall: Collaborator samples came from the United States, Italy and Spain and covered acute and convalescent phases of COVID-19. The prospective study material was composed of cDNA or gDNA derived from T cells, B-cell-depleted T cells, or PBMCs. Where available, HLA class I and class II types were obtained from metadata supplied by the sample provider rather than from assay-based typing. The dataset comprised deeply sampled blood TCRbeta repertoires from subjects exposed to, actively infected with, or recovered from COVID-19. The sample metadata nearly always contained a de-identified subject ID, COVID-19 status, age in years and sex. The repertoires were made available in a free public database intended to serve as a resource for research on the immune response to SARS-CoV-2. Samples were obtained from the ongoing ImmuneRACE study (first 160 participants) and from over 1,000 subjects provided by 6 global collaborators. Overall results and qualifications from the work: The amount of clinical and demographic metadata varied by source and participant and was provided uncurated.

TCRbeta CDR3 regions were amplified from genomic DNA using the immunoSEQ Assay, a bias-controlled multiplex PCR. The original methods were these. Within the assay, amplification of reference gene primers was used to estimate how many nucleated cells each sample contained. Sequence reads were collapsed and filtered to measure the absolute abundance of every unique TCRbeta CDR3 rearrangement. Productive Simpson clonality was computed per sample as the square root of Simpson's diversity index over productive rearrangements. Entries here come from immuneACCESS through TCRdb and include only in-frame sequences with V and J called. Some clones fail to appear in such tables; in the studies checked, an unresolved V gene covers under half of the shortfall, and the cause of the remainder is unknown. V, J and clone size are those of that table, while D and trimming were read from the DNA. In this sample the table shows a few hundred thousand clones, about 85% of which occur a single time. Jointly, the top ten make up about 17% of the sample.

The CDR3 starts with the cysteine, ends with the phenylalanine, and has 14 residues. Solely the CDR3 DNA is kept, with 42 bases framed from the first base. Trimming removed 0 bases from V and 4 bases from J, leaving 10 bases between the germline ends. The germline V gene supplies CDR1 SGHRS and CDR2 YFSETQ. In the prospective study, participants were roughly 18 to 95 years old, resided in 24 geographic areas of the United States, and were enrolled through a virtual design. In the prospective study, participants were assigned to cohorts based on the clinical history participants reported in a screening survey and a study questionnaire. Recovered participants in ImmuneRACE Cohort 3 were defined as having two consecutive negative NP/OP PCR tests, clearance from a healthcare professional, or resolution of symptoms. In the prospective study, mobile phlebotomists collected whole blood, serum and a nasopharyngeal or oropharyngeal swab from each participant. Over a roughly 2-month period, participants in the prospective study had the option of providing additional blood draws and questionnaires. Before DNA extraction, prospective study blood samples were shipped either frozen or at room temperature.

The rearrangement combines TRBV5-1 with TRBJ1-2; TRBD1 could be the D gene, as 5 bases match. The sequenced sample consisted of PBMCs or T cells enriched from blood (not recorded which). The TCR originated in a middle-aged man who had recovered from COVID-19. The encoded CDR3 is CASSLAQAGYGYTF. The bases read TGCGCCAGCAGCTTGGCACAGGCCGGCTATGGCTACACCTTC.